These T cell receptor beta chains were read from a single sample in a study of blood T cell repertoires in COVID-19. Here immunoSEQ multiplex PCR was the method, and the copy in TCRdb shows in-frame clones only, minus some. Of 70,000 to 95,000 clones in the sample, around 92% are singletons; the top ten hold less than 3%. The sample was peripheral blood. These receptors were taken from a man aged 50-59 years with COVID-19, enrolled during active disease. The CDR3 runs from the conserved cysteine through the conserved F or W. A D gene is named only where the DNA matches it firmly. Part of the rows lack a size; the others show once, few, many or a class for expanded clones.

D gene,V gene,J gene,clone size,CDR3 protein,CDR3 DNA
NA,TRBV10-1,TRBJ1-6,NA,CASSSPFKESNSPLHF,TGCGCCAGCAGCTCACCGTTCAAGGAGTCTAATTCACCCCTCCACTTT
NA,TRBV7-7,TRBJ2-2,once,CASSPREISNTGELFF,TGTGCTAGCAGCCCCCGCGAGATTTCGAACACCGGGGAGCTGTTTTTT
NA,TRBV2,TRBJ2-1,NA,CASSVGLARYYEQFF,TGTGCCAGCAGTGTCGGGCTAGCGAGATATTATGAGCAGTTCTTC
TRBD1,TRBV6-5,TRBJ1-2,NA,CASRNNRGLYGYTF,TGTGCCAGCAGAAATAACAGGGGGCTTTATGGCTACACCTTC
TRBD1,TRBV5-1,TRBJ1-1,NA,CASSLDRGGTEAFF,TGCGCCAGCAGCCTAGACAGGGGAGGGACTGAAGCTTTCTTT
TRBD1,TRBV30,TRBJ2-2,NA,CAWSRDRGYANTGELFF,TGTGCCTGGAGTAGGGACAGGGGGTATGCGAACACCGGGGAGCTGTTTTTT
NA,TRBV18,TRBJ1-2,NA,CASSREYPEGGYTF,TGTGCCAGCTCGCGGGAGTACCCGGAGGGAGGCTACACCTTC
TRBD2,TRBV7-2,TRBJ2-1,NA,CASSTLAGPYNEQFF,TGTGCCAGCAGCACCCTAGCGGGGCCTTACAATGAGCAGTTCTTC
NA,TRBV5-1,TRBJ1-2,NA,CASSLQQTAYGYTF,TGCGCCAGCAGCTTGCAACAGACCGCCTATGGCTACACCTTC
TRBD2,TRBV5-1,TRBJ2-1,NA,CASSNLLAGSYNEQFF,TGCGCCAGCAGCAATTTACTAGCGGGTTCCTACAATGAGCAGTTCTTC
TRBD1,TRBV5-1,TRBJ1-1,NA,CASSLRDRGTEAFF,TGCGCCAGCAGCCTAAGGGACAGGGGGACTGAAGCTTTCTTT
TRBD1,TRBV9,TRBJ1-5,once,CASSAGQVNQPQHF,TGTGCCAGCAGCGCGGGACAGGTCAATCAGCCCCAGCATTTT
TRBD1,TRBV6-6,TRBJ1-3,NA,CASSSGGVYSGNTIYF,TGTGCCAGCAGTTCAGGGGGCGTCTACTCTGGAAACACCATATATTTT
TRBD1,TRBV7-8,TRBJ1-2,NA,CASSLGGTGGYGYTF,TGTGCCAGCAGCTTAGGGGGTACAGGGGGCTATGGCTACACCTTC
NA,TRBV27,TRBJ2-4,NA,CASSLLQNLAKNIQYF,TGTGCCAGCAGTTTACTACAGAACCTAGCCAAAAACATTCAGTACTTC
TRBD1,TRBV5-1,TRBJ1-1,NA,CASSLDRGEAFF,TGCGCCAGCAGCTTGGACAGGGGAGAAGCTTTCTTT
NA,TRBV12-3/TRBV12-4,TRBJ1-2,once,CATFDHRAYGYTF,TGTGCCACGTTCGACCACAGGGCCTATGGCTACACCTTC
NA,TRBV20-1,TRBJ2-7,NA,CSASDQAFYEQYF,TGCAGTGCTAGTGACCAAGCTTTCTACGAGCAGTACTTC
NA,TRBV28,TRBJ1-2,NA,CATSPTGGGGYTF,TGTGCCACCTCCCCGACAGGCGGTGGTGGCTACACCTTC
NA,TRBV19,TRBJ1-5,few,CASSSGLGGNQPQHF,TGTGCCAGTTCGTCGGGCCTCGGGGGCAATCAGCCCCAGCATTTT
NA,TRBV7-8,TRBJ1-2,NA,CASSLVGGGYTF,TGTGCCAGCAGCTTAGTCGGGGGTGGCTACACCTTC
NA,TRBV11-2,TRBJ1-4,NA,CASSLLPNLKLFF,TGTGCCAGCAGCTTACTACCGAATCTAAAACTGTTTTTT
TRBD1,TRBV15,TRBJ1-4,NA,CATSSRTGTELF,TGTGCCACCAGCTCTAGGACAGGTACGGAGTTGTTT
NA,TRBV19,TRBJ2-3,NA,CASSPNAGHTDTQYF,TGTGCCAGTAGTCCGAATGCGGGTCACACAGATACGCAGTATTTT
TRBD1,TRBV27,TRBJ2-3,NA,CASSLSGQGYTQYF,TGTGCCAGCAGTTTATCGGGACAGGGCTATACGCAGTATTTT